This T cell receptor beta chain originates from a study of radiation and T cells in renal cell carcinoma (dated by TCRdb to 2018 to 2021). In terms of the full investigation: The samples were drawn from a clinical trial, where primary renal cell carcinomas were treated with 15 Gy of stereotactic body radiation therapy and then removed by nephrectomy 4 weeks afterward. In total, about 51 samples underwent TCR beta sequencing: about 25 tumors plus 27 peripheral blood samples. Across all 50 or so samples, 4,016,671 unique CDR3 nucleotide sequences encoding 2,658,974 unique CDR3 amino acid sequences were identified. What the authors observed across the whole study: In blood, the top tumor clonotypes increased from baseline to 2 weeks after radiation and then shrank by 4 weeks, which suggests a temporary expansion of tumor-resident clones. The single-armed trial design could not address effects of radiation dose or scheduling on the TCR repertoire. Because no pretreatment tumor biopsies were available, whether clonotypes were present in the tumor at baseline could not be determined. Changes in the blood repertoire were not tracked past 4 weeks after treatment.

The junction carries 16 bases between V and J, which are trimmed by 6 bases and 11 bases respectively. CDR1 and CDR2 are read off the germline V gene as ENHRY and SYGVKD. CDR3 length: 12 amino acids, cysteine to phenylalanine. This entry keeps only the CDR3 DNA: 36 bases, framed from base 1. The sample's time point label, in plain terms: baseline pretreatment blood. This specimen's treatment or condition label, interpreted: 15 Gy SBRT to primary tumor, nephrectomy 4 weeks later. To follow tumor-enriched clonotypes, peripheral blood was collected serially from radiation-treated patients at baseline and again at 2 weeks and 4 weeks after SBRT. Every patient's renal cell carcinoma showed clear cell pathology. Genomic DNA for TCR sequencing was prepared using the QIAamp DNA Blood Mini Kit (Qiagen). The analyses included just those samples that passed every quality control check. About this clone: Its specific antigen is unknown. The input lacks base qualities; no much larger clone sits a single base away.

TCR beta libraries were generated from genomic DNA with the immunoSEQ kit, following the manufacturer's recommendations. For library preparation, a first multiplex PCR was performed with proprietary primers, followed by a second PCR in which unique barcodes were added, and bead cleanups were performed after each round. Each sample batch included a kit-provided positive control reaction and a negative control reaction. The final libraries underwent checking on an Agilent 4200 TapeStation D1000 ScreenTape, volumetric pooling, and quantification by qPCR. Sequencing was performed on an Illumina NextSeq500 using a MidOutput 150-cycle cartridge, with 156 Read1 cycles, 15 Index1 cycles, and the kit custom primers. The pooled library was loaded at around 1.1 pM with a roughly 20% PhiX control spike-in. The study's processing was this. The vendor-processed data were analyzed in R, and a clonotype was defined as all T cells that share the same CDR3 nucleotide sequence. For clone abundance analyses, frequencies were normalized to the 10,000 most abundant clones per sample. Public T cell clones, which averaged fewer than five per sample, were removed prior to analysis. An abundance difference of at least 32-fold between compartments was the criterion for calling clonotypes tumor-enriched or baseline blood-enriched. A beta-binomial differential abundance model was used to identify clonotypes that were expanded or contracted between blood time points. The Baroni-Urbani and Buser coefficient was used to measure tumor-blood repertoire similarity, and groups were compared with two-tailed Wilcoxon tests in R. The table comes from immuneACCESS by way of TCRdb, which keeps in-frame sequences with V and J called. Part of the clones is missing from these tables; in studies checked, under half for an unresolved V gene and the rest for unknown reasons. The V and J calls and clone size come from that table; D and trimming were worked out from the DNA. For this sample there are about 130,000 clones; about 88% appear just once. The ten biggest clones cover approximately 12% of the sample.

The chain employs TRBV10-3 and TRBJ1-1; TRBD1 is a weak D gene call, 6 bases matching. Sequenced here: blood, sampled from a patient whose treatment included radiotherapy and nephrectomy. The origin of this receptor is a woman aged 45 to 65 with renal cell carcinoma. CDR3 sequence: CAIRDHREGAFF. The DNA sequence is as follows: TGTGCCATCAGAGACCACAGGGAGGGGGCTTTCTTT.